A single sample is the source of the 25 T cell receptor beta chains below, sequenced in a study of blood T cell repertoires in COVID-19. Generated by immunoSEQ multiplex PCR, the TCRdb table keeps only in-frame clones and is missing some. The data hold more than 300,000 clones, with more than 70% observed a single time. The specimen sequenced was PBMCs or T cells enriched from blood (not recorded which). These receptor sequences come from a woman between 18 and 29 years old who had recovered from COVID-19.

This clone was seen more than once but under ten times. The chain carries TRBV2 and TRBJ2-7, with a tentative D call TRBD2 (5 bases). In germline, CDR1 is SNHLY, CDR2 FYNNEI. Between the trimmed V and J ends, which lost 4 bases and 3 bases, there was a span of 16 bases. This CDR3 has 15 amino acids. The CDR3 sequence: CASSGGEYSVYEQYF. CDR3 sequence (DNA): TGTGCCAGCAGTGGGGGTGAATATAGCGTCTACGAGCAGTACTTC. The full variable domain, its missing parts supplied by reference TRBV2 and TRBJ2-7, is EPEVTQTPSHQVTQMGQEVILRCVPISNHLYFYWYRQILGQKVEFLVSFYNNEISEKSEIFDDQFSVERPDGSNFTLKIRSTKLEDSAMYFCASSGGEYSVYEQYFGPGTRLTVT.

The chain couples TRBV5-1 to TRBJ1-1; D remains ambiguous. The CDR3 totals 12 residues. CDR1 is SGHRS, CDR2 YFSETQ, per germline. Trimming removed 1 base at V and 10 bases at J, with 11 bases between. For the CDR3, the DNA is TGCGCCAGCAGCTTGCACGAGGGTGGAGCTTTCTTT. Translated, it gives CASSLHEGGAFF.

V usage is TRBV4-3 and J usage is TRBJ2-5, with D uncertain. The CDR3 is made up of 16 amino acids. Between the trimmed V and J ends, which lost 0 bases and 2 bases, there was a span of 13 bases. In germline, CDR1 is LGHNA, CDR2 YSLEER. Written as DNA, the CDR3 is TGCGCCAGCAGCCAAGATAGAGGCAGCCAGCAAGAGACCCAGTACTTC. Translating it yields CASSQDRGSQQETQYF.

This clone was counted once. One end of the junction is discordant with germline, which a read error may explain. J is TRBJ1-2 and V is TRBV7-8; tentatively, D is TRBD1 (5 bases). CDR1 and CDR2 from the germline V gene are SGHVS and FQNEAQ. The CDR3 spans 15 residues. The CDR3: CASSQVSGQGYDYTF. CDR3 nucleotides: TGTGCCAGCAGCCAAGTCTCAGGGCAAGGGTATGACTACACCTTC.

This clone was picked up one time. This chain joins TRBV14 and TRBJ1-2; no clear D. Per germline, CDR1 SGHDN and CDR2 FVKESK. CDR3 length equals 14 residues. The V end lost 8 bases, the J end lost 8 bases, and 21 bases lay between the germline ends. For the CDR3, the DNA is TGTGCCAGCGGCGGGCGGGCACCCTCGAGAGGCTACACCTTC. This codes for CASGGRAPSRGYTF.

The chain recombines TRBV5-8 with TRBJ2-7, with a weak D call TRBD2 (5 bases). V gave up 5 bases and J gave up 0 bases, with 15 bases separating them. Germline V gene data show CDR1 as SGHTS and CDR2 as YDEGEE. The CDR3 has 15 residues. The CDR3 loop reads CASRLPGFNSYEQYF. CDR3 in DNA: TGTGCCAGCAGACTACCGGGGTTCAACTCCTACGAGCAGTACTTC.

This clone was counted once. The gene calls are TRBV9 and TRBJ1-5, with 8 positions matching TRBD1. CDR3 length equals 15 residues. In germline, CDR1 is SGDLS, CDR2 YYNGEE. J gave up 2 bases and V 0 bases, and 1 base lay outside the gene matches. The CDR3 loop is CASSVAGQGNQPQHF. CDR3 sequence (DNA): TGTGCCAGCAGCGTAGCGGGACAGGGCAATCAGCCCCAGCATTTT.

The V gene is TRBV6-5, the J gene TRBJ2-1; 8 positions agree with TRBD2. V lost 2 bases and J lost 9; bases outside the gene matches: 3. This CDR3 spans 13 amino acids. Per the germline V gene, CDR1 is MNHEY and CDR2 is SVGAGI. The CDR3 reads CASSYPGGVEQFF. The CDR3 DNA is TGTGCCAGCAGTTACCCGGGGGGGGTTGAGCAGTTCTTC.

The chain combines TRBV27 with TRBJ1-5; no clear D. The germline V gene encodes CDR1 MNHEY and CDR2 SMNVEV (reference sequence). Trimming removed 6 bases from V and 4 bases from J, with 16 bases in between. The CDR3 consists of 15 residues. The CDR3: CASSLRLGANQPQHF. The CDR3 DNA is TGTGCCAGCAGCCTACGTCTGGGAGCAAATCAGCCCCAGCATTTT.

J is TRBJ1-2 and V is TRBV9; D might be TRBD1 (5 bases). The CDR3 loop spans 14 amino acids. Deletions cut 0 bases from V and 4 bases from J, with 10 bases between. Germline CDR1 SGDLS, CDR2 YYNGEE. CDR3 nucleotides: TGTGCCAGCAGCGTAGGTCAGGGCACCTATGGCTACACCTTC. Its protein product is CASSVGQGTYGYTF. Based on the CDR3 plus reference TRBV9 and TRBJ1-2, the full variable domain is DSGVTQTPKHLITATGQRVTLRCSPRSGDLSVYWYQQSLDQGLQFLIQYYNGEERAKGNILERFSAQQFPDLHSELNLSSLELGDSALYFCASSVGQGTYGYTFGSGTRLTVV.

The CDR3 nucleotides are TGTGCCAGCAGGCTCCACCCGGGACAGGGTAATTCCTATAATTCACCCCTCCACTTT. It codes for CASRLHPGQGNSYNSPLHF. The V and J genes are TRBV7-9 and TRBJ1-6; the match to TRBD1 covers 9 bases. Germline V gives CDR1 SEHNR, CDR2 FQNEAQ (reference sequence). The V gene end was trimmed by 6 bases and the J gene end by 1 base; junction bases not matched to a gene: 13. The CDR3 extends over 19 amino acids.

The chain carries TRBV4-1 and TRBJ2-1; 11 bases agree with TRBD2. The CDR3 totals 21 residues. V was pared by 4 bases and J by 0 bases, with 17 bases of the junction left unmatched. The germline V gene encodes CDR1 MGHRA and CDR2 YSYEKL. CDR3 sequence: CASSRELAGETTRSSYNEQFF. The CDR3 nucleotides are TGCGCCAGCAGCCGGGAACTAGCGGGGGAAACAACCCGGAGCTCCTACAATGAGCAGTTCTTC.

The chain links TRBV19 to TRBJ1-2; 8 bases match TRBD1. The CDR3 runs to 12 residues. The V segment lost 10 bases and the J segment 4 bases; nucleotides outside the gene matches: 5. Germline V gene lookup returns CDR1 LNHDA and CDR2 SQIVND (reference sequence). CDR3 sequence (DNA): TGTGCCACGGGACAGGCCCGCTATGGCTACACCTTC. It translates to CATGQARYGYTF.

V usage is TRBV27 and J usage is TRBJ1-4; 9 nucleotides align to TRBD1. V was pared by 4 bases and J by 5 bases, with 2 bases of the junction left unmatched. CDR1 MNHEY and CDR2 SMNVEV come from the germline V gene (reference sequence). This CDR3 contains 14 residues. CDR3 DNA: TGTGCCAGCAGTTCCGGGACAGGGAATGAAAAACTGTTTTTT. This sequence encodes CASSSGTGNEKLFF.

The chain uses TRBV24-1 and TRBJ1-5, with D maybe TRBD1 (6 bases). Between the trimmed V and J ends, which lost 4 bases and 6 bases, there was a span of 15 bases. The CDR3 contains 15 residues. Germline lookup yields CDR1 KGHDR and CDR2 SFDVKD. The CDR3 reads CATSDSRDIRQPQHF. The CDR3 nucleotides read TGTGCCACCAGTGACTCACGGGACATCCGTCAGCCCCAGCATTTT.

The sample holds one count of this clone. The rearrangement uses TRBV6-1 and TRBJ1-1; D might be TRBD1 (6 bases). CDR1 and CDR2 (germline): MNHNS, SASEGT. This CDR3 spans 14 amino acids. Deletions cut 2 bases from V and 5 bases from J, with 12 bases between. The CDR3 nucleotides are TGTGCCAGCAGTGAATGGCAGGGGAGAACTGAAGCTTTCTTT. Translating gives CASSEWQGRTEAFF.

The chain carries TRBV6-5 and TRBJ1-2; maybe TRBD1 (6 bases). The CDR3 spans 13 residues. Germline V gives CDR1 MNHEY, CDR2 SVGAGI. The germline V and J ends were trimmed by 1 base and 6 bases, with 9 bases remaining between them. CDR3 in DNA: TGTGCCAGCAGTTACTTCCCAGGGGATGGCTACACCTTC. It translates to CASSYFPGDGYTF.

DNA of the CDR3: TGTGCCAGCAGCCCCTTCTCGCAGGGCGGCTCACCCCTCCACTTT. It is translated as CASSPFSQGGSPLHF. The chain carries TRBV3-1 (or the pseudogene TRBV3-2) and TRBJ1-6; perhaps TRBD1 as D (5 bases). The CDR3 extends over 15 amino acids. With 4 bases removed from V and 10 bases from J, the gap between germline ends came to 17 bases. Germline lookup yields CDR1 LGHDT and CDR2 YNNKEL (reference sequence).

The DNA for the CDR3 is TGTGCCAGCTCATACAACAGGGGAGGTGAAAAACTGTTTTTT. It translates to CASSYNRGGEKLFF. The J gene is TRBJ1-4, the V gene TRBV18; 7 bases fit TRBD1. Germline-derived CDR1 and CDR2 are KGHSH and LQKENI. Trimming cost V 5 bases and J 7 bases; bases outside gene matches: 7. The CDR3 has 14 amino acids.

J is TRBJ2-1 and V is TRBV5-6; D possibly corresponds to TRBD1 (6 bases). Deletions cut 4 bases from V and 1 base from J, with 15 bases between. CDR1 is SGHDT, CDR2 YYEEEE, per germline. CDR3 length equals 16 residues. CDR3 amino acids: CASSDTGSLSYNEQFF. As DNA, the CDR3 is TGTGCCAGCAGCGACACAGGGTCCCTTTCCTACAATGAGCAGTTCTTC.

The chain links TRBV19 to TRBJ1-5; 7 positions match TRBD1. Trimming took 5 bases from V and 2 from J; bases not matched to a gene: 15. This CDR3 has 18 residues. CDR1 LNHDA and CDR2 SQIVND come from the germline V gene (reference sequence). Here the CDR3 DNA reads TGTGCCAGTAGTCCCCTCAAGGGACAGAGACTTGGCAATCAGCCCCAGCATTTT. This encodes CASSPLKGQRLGNQPQHF.

The V call is TRBV5-1, the J call TRBJ2-6; 7 nucleotides align to TRBD1. V trimming: 6 bases; J trimming: 0 bases; junction bases outside the gene matches: 3. The CDR3 contains 15 residues. Germline V lookup: CDR1 SGHRS, CDR2 YFSETQ. The CDR3, as DNA: TGCGCCAGCAACAACAGGGGCTCTGGGGCCAACGTCCTGACTTTC. Translation gives CASNNRGSGANVLTF.

J is TRBJ1-2 and V is TRBV14; TRBD1 aligns across 7 bases. Germline assignment: CDR1 SGHDN and CDR2 FVKESK. Unmatched junction bases numbered 5, after V lost 4 bases and J lost 3 bases. This CDR3 comprises 14 residues. The CDR3 here is CASSRPGTDYGYTF. The CDR3 DNA follows: TGTGCCAGCAGCCGCCCCGGGACAGACTATGGCTACACCTTC.

CDR3 DNA: TGTGCCATCAGTGAGTCCTCGGTCAGGGGGCGCGTCACTGAAGCTTTCTTT. Protein: CAISESSVRGRVTEAFF. The chain joins TRBV10-3 to TRBJ1-1; 8 nucleotides line up with TRBD1. V was clipped by 0 bases and J by 4 bases; unmatched bases: 10. The CDR3 is made up of 17 amino acids. CDR1 and CDR2 (germline): ENHRY, SYGVKD.

The rearrangement uses TRBV5-4 and TRBJ2-3; D may be TRBD2 (6 bases). There are 16 residues in the CDR3. Germline assignment: CDR1 SGHNT and CDR2 YYREEE (reference sequence). Between the trimmed V and J ends, which lost 2 bases and 1 base, there was a span of 14 bases. The CDR3 reads CASSFPGSGGTDTQYF. The DNA for the CDR3 is TGTGCCAGCAGCTTTCCCGGGAGTGGGGGCACAGATACGCAGTATTTT.